This is a list of T cell receptor beta chains from one sample in a study of cytomegalovirus exposure and HLA in healthy donors. Clones were sequenced by immunoSEQ multiplex PCR, and TCRdb holds only the in-frame ones, with some missing. The sample lists some 150,000 clones; roughly 85% were seen once. Sequencing was carried out using PBMCs. The receptors derive from a woman aged 45-59 years in good health and CMV-seronegative. CDR3s include the opening cysteine and the closing phenylalanine or tryptophan. D genes are given only for firm matches. Clone size is given for some rows only: seen once, a few or many times, or a class if the clone is expanded.

D,size,V,J,DNA,CDR3
-,-,TRBV5-1,TRBJ1-1,TGCGCCAGCAGCTTGTTCACGGTAAATGAAGCTTTCTTT,CASSLFTVNEAFF
TRBD2,-,TRBV2,TRBJ2-1,TGTGCCAGCAGTGGTAAGCGGGAGAGACCCAATGAGCAGTTCTTC,CASSGKRERPNEQFF
-,-,TRBV28,TRBJ2-1,TGTGCCGGCCGACGGGACAAATACAATGAGCAGTTCTTC,CAGRRDKYNEQFF
-,few,TRBV7-9,TRBJ1-1,TGTGCCAGCAGTTTGTCATGGAACACTGAAGCTTTCTTT,CASSLSWNTEAFF
-,-,TRBV18,TRBJ1-5,TGTGCCAGCTCACCGCGTCTAGCATCGGACGGTCGCAATCAGCCCCAGCATTTT,CASSPRLASDGRNQPQHF
-,-,TRBV27,TRBJ2-1,TGTGCCAGCAGTCACCGTCTAGTATACAATGAGCAGTTCTTC,CASSHRLVYNEQFF
TRBD1,-,TRBV7-9,TRBJ2-7,TGTGCCAGTGCCGGGACAGCCGAGCAGTACTTC,CASAGTAEQYF
TRBD1,-,TRBV10-2,TRBJ1-2,TGCGCCAGCGTTCCCACCGGGACAGGGCTAAACTATGGCTACACCTTC,CASVPTGTGLNYGYTF
-,-,TRBV20-1,TRBJ2-1,TGCAGTGGGCCTGATTACAATGAGCAGTTCTTC,CSGPDYNEQFF
-,-,TRBV4-3,TRBJ1-4,TGCGCCAGCAGCCAAGTAAGCTCTAATGAAAAACTGTTTTTT,CASSQVSSNEKLFF